A selection of T cell receptor beta chains follows, all from one sample in a study of T cells in Graves' hyperthyroidism and ophthalmopathy. MiXCR, run by TCRdb on the multiplex PCR reads, gives a single entry per CDR3 protein. This repertoire shows approximately 370,000 distinct CDR3 sequences, roughly a sixth found once; its top ten account for around 35%. The material sequenced was blood. These receptors were obtained from a woman in her thirties with Graves' hyperthyroidism that later progressed to Graves' ophthalmopathy. The conserved cysteine and the conserved F or W are not part of the CDR3 here.

j_gene: TRBJ1-2
v_gene: TRBV20-1
CDR3aa: SATPADYNNYGYT

j_gene: TRBJ2-7
v_gene: TRBV6-2/TRBV6-3
CDR3aa: ASRRQGANHEQY

j_gene: TRBJ1-2
v_gene: TRBV18
CDR3aa: ASSPRGQNYGYT

j_gene: TRBJ1-1
v_gene: TRBV19
CDR3aa: ASSVGTSLNTEAF

j_gene: TRBJ2-7
v_gene: TRBV5-8
CDR3aa: ASSLGRNLQGHEQY

j_gene: TRBJ1-2
v_gene: TRBV28
CDR3aa: ASSPTDRYGYT

j_gene: TRBJ2-7
v_gene: TRBV28
CDR3aa: ASSLGPSQGAGEQY

j_gene: TRBJ2-5
v_gene: TRBV4-2
CDR3aa: ASSQEGQGETQY

j_gene: TRBJ2-5
v_gene: TRBV27
CDR3aa: ASSPNRGMETQY

j_gene: TRBJ1-1
v_gene: TRBV2
CDR3aa: ASSQEWGRDTEAF

j_gene: TRBJ2-1
v_gene: TRBV5-1
CDR3aa: ASRIVLAGQNNEQF

j_gene: TRBJ1-1
v_gene: TRBV3-1
CDR3aa: ASSQGSSGGLEAF

j_gene: TRBJ2-5
v_gene: TRBV7-9
CDR3aa: ASSLGELRETQY

j_gene: TRBJ1-2
v_gene: TRBV6-5
CDR3aa: ASSSRTGLAGYT

j_gene: TRBJ2-5
v_gene: TRBV19
CDR3aa: ASSTYTGTGLQETQY

j_gene: TRBJ2-7
v_gene: TRBV20-1
CDR3aa: SARDRDRGYYEQY

j_gene: TRBJ1-1
v_gene: TRBV18
CDR3aa: AGSSLPSGTEAF

j_gene: TRBJ2-7
v_gene: TRBV6-1
CDR3aa: AVAIGDYEQY

j_gene: TRBJ2-7
v_gene: TRBV10-3
CDR3aa: ATRRTGGGTYEQY